Here is one T cell receptor beta chain with its context. The germline V gene encodes CDR1 MNHEY and CDR2 SVGAGI. Trimming took off 8 bases at V and 5 bases at J, with 9 bases between the two ends. CDR3 length: 12 residues. This entry comes from a study of control samples from healthy donors and cancer patients. The data were produced by immunoSEQ multiplex PCR, yet TCRdb's version contains in-frame clones alone and is incomplete. The data contain 150,000 to 200,000 clones, more than 90% of them singletons. The sequence was obtained from a woman aged 40 to 50 in good health. Sequenced sample: blood. The gene calls are TRBV6-5 and TRBJ2-2, with a possible D match to TRBD2 (5 bases). DNA for the CDR3: TGTGCCAGCGAGGGTTGGACCGGGGAGCTGTTTTTT. Translated: CASEGWTGELFF.